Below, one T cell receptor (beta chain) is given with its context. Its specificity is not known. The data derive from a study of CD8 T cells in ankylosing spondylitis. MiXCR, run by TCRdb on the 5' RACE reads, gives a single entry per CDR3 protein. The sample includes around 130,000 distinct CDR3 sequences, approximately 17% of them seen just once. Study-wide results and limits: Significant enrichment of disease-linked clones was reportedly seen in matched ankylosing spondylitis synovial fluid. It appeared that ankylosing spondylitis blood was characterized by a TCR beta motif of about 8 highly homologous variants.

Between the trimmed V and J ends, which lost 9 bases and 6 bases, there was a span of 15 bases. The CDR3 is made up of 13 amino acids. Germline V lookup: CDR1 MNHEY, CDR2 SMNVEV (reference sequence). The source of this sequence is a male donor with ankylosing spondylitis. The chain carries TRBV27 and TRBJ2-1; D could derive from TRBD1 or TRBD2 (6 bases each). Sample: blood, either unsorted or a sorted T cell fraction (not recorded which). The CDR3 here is CASNVRGANEQFF. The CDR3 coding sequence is TGTGCCAGTAACGTGAGGGGGGCCAATGAGCAGTTCTTC.